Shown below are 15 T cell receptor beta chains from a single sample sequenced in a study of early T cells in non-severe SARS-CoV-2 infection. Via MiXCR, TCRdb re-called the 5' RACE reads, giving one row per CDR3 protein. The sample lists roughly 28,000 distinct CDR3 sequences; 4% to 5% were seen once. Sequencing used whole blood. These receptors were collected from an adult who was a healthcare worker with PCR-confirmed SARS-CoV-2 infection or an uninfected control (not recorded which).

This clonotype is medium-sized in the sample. The CDR3 DNA is TGCGCCAGCAGCCAAGTCAACCTGATCTCCTACAATGAGCAGTTCTTC. Translated: CASSQVNLISYNEQFF. The chain combines TRBV4-1 with TRBJ2-1; D call uncertain. Germline assignment: CDR1 MGHRA and CDR2 YSYEKL. The CDR3 is made up of 16 amino acids. V was trimmed by 1 base and J by 0 bases, leaving 10 bases between them.

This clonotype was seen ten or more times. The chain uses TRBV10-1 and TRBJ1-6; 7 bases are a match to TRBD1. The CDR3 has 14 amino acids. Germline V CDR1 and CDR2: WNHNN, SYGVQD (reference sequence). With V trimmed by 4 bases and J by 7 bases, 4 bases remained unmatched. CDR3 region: CASSVDRVNSPLHF. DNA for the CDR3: TGCGCCAGCAGTGTCGACAGGGTGAATTCACCCCTCCACTTT.

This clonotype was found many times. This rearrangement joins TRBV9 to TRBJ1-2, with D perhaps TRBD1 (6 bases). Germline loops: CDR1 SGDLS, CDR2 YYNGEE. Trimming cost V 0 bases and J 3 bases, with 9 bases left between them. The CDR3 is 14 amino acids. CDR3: CASSVAAGDYGYTF. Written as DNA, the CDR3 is TGTGCCAGCAGCGTAGCCGCAGGGGACTATGGCTACACCTTC.

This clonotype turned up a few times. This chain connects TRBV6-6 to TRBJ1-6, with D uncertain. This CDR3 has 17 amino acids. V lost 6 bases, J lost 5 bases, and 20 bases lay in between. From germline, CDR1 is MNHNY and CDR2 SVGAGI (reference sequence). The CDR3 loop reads CASRERSGTPNNSPLHF. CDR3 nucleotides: TGTGCCAGCAGGGAAAGATCAGGAACCCCCAATAATTCACCCCTCCACTTT.

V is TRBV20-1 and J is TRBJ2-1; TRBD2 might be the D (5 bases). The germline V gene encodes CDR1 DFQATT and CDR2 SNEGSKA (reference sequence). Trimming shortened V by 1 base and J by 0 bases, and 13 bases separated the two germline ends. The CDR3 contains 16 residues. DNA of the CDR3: TGCAGTGCTAGAGCGGCCACTAGGAGCTCCTACAATGAGCAGTTCTTC. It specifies CSARAATRSSYNEQFF.

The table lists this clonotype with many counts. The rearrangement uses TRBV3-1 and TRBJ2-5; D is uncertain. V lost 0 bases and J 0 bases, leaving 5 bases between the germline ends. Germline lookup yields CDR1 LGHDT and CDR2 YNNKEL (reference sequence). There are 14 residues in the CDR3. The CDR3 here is CASSQDHYQETQYF. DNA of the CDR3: TGTGCCAGCAGCCAAGATCACTACCAAGAGACCCAGTACTTC.

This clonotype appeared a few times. The DNA for the CDR3 is TGTGCCAGCAGCCAAGATCAGCGGCTAGCGGGTGGTAACGATGAGCAGTTCTTC. Translation: CASSQDQRLAGGNDEQFF. The rearrangement uses TRBV4-2 and TRBJ2-1, with 8 bases fitting TRBD2. V shed 0 bases and J 8 bases; nucleotides not matched to a gene: 15. Per the germline V gene, CDR1 is LGHNA and CDR2 is YNFKEQ. The CDR3 runs to 18 residues.

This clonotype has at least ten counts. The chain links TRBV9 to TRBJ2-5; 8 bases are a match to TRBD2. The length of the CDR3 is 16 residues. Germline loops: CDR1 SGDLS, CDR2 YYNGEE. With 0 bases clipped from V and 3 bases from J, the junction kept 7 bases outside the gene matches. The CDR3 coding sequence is TGTGCCAGCAGCGTAGTGGCGGGAGGCCCGAAAGAGACCCAGTACTTC. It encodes CASSVVAGGPKETQYF.

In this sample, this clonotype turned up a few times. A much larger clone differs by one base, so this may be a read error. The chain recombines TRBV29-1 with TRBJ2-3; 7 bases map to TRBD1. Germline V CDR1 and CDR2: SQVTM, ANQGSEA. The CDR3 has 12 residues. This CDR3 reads CGVTGGTDTQYF. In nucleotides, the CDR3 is TGCGGCGTCACAGGGGGCACAGATACGCAGTATTTT.

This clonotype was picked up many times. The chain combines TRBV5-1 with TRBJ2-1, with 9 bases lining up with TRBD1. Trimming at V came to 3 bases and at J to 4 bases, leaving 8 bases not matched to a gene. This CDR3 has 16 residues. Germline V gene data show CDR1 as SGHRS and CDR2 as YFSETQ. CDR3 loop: CASSSDSGTGYNEQFF. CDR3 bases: TGCGCCAGCAGCTCGGACTCCGGGACAGGGTACAATGAGCAGTTCTTC.

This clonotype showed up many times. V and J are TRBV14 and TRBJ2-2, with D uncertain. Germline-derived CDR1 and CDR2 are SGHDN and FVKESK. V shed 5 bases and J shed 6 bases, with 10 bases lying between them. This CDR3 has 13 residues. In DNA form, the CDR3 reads TGTGCCAGCAGCGAATGGCAAGCCGGGGAGCTGTTTTTT. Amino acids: CASSEWQAGELFF.

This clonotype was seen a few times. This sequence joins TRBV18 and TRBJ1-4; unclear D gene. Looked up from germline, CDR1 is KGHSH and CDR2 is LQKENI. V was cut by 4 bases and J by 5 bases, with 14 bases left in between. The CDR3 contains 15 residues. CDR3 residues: CASSRLIQQNEKLFF. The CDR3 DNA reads TGTGCCAGCTCACGTCTGATTCAACAGAATGAAAAACTGTTTTTT. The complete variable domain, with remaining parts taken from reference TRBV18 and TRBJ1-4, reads NAGVMQNPRHLVRRRGQEARLRCSPMKGHSHVYWYRQLPEEGLKFMVYLQKENIIDESGMPKERFSAEFPKEGPSILRIQQVVRGDSAAYFCASSRLIQQNEKLFFGSGTQLSVL.

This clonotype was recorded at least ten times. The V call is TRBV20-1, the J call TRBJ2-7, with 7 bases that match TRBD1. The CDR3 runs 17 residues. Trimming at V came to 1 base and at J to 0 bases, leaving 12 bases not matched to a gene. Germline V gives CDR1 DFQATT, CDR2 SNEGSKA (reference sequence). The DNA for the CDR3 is TGCAGTGCTAGAGGGCGGCCGACAGGGATCGTCTCCTACGAGCAGTACTTC. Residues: CSARGRPTGIVSYEQYF.

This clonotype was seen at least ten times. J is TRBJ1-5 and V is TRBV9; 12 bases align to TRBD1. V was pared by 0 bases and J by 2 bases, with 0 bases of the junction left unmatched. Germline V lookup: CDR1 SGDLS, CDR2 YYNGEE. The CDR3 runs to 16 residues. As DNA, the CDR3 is TGTGCCAGCAGCGTAGGGGACAGGGGGCGCAATCAGCCCCAGCATTTT. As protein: CASSVGDRGRNQPQHF.

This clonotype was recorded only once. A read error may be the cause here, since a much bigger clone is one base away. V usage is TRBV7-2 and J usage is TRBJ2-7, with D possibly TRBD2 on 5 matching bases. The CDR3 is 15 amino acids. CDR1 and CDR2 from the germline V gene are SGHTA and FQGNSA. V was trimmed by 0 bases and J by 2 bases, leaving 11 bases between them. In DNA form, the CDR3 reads TGTGCCAGCAGCTTAGCGAGCGGACTCGCCTACGAGCAGTACTTC. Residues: CASSLASGLAYEQYF.